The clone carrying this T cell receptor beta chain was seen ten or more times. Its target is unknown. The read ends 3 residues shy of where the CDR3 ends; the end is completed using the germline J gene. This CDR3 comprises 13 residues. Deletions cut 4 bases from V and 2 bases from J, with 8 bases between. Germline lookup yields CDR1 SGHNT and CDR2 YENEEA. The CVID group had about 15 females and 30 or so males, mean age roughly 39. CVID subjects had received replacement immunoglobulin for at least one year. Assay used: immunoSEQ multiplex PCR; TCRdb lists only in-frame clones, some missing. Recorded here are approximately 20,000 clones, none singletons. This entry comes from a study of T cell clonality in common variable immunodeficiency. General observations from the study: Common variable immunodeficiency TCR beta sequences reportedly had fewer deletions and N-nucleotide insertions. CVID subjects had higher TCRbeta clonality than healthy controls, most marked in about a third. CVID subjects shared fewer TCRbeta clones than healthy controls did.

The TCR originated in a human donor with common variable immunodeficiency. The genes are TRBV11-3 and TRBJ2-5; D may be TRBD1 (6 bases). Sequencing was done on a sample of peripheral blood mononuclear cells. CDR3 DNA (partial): TGTGCCAGCAGCTCAGGGGTTCAAGAGACC. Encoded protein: CASSSGVQET. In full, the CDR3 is CASSSGVQETQYF. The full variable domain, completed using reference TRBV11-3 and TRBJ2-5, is EAGVVQSPRYKIIEKKQPVAFWCNPISGHNTLYWYLQNLGQGPELLIRYENEEAVDDSQLPKDRFSAERLKGVDSTLKIQPAELGDSAVYLCASSSGVQETQYFGPGTRLLVL.